These T cell receptor beta chains were read from a single sample in a study of T cells in Graves' hyperthyroidism and ophthalmopathy. TCRdb ran MiXCR on the multiplex PCR reads and lists one entry per CDR3 protein. The sample carries over 350,000 distinct CDR3 sequences, roughly 15% recorded once. Sequenced sample: blood. The receptors stem from a man in his late teens or twenties with Graves' ophthalmopathy. Each CDR3 is given with its conserved first and last residue. A D gene is named only where the DNA matches it firmly. Clone size is given for some rows only: seen once, a few or many times, or a class if the clone is expanded.

J gene: TRBJ2-4
clone size: many
CDR3 length: 18
V gene: TRBV5-1
D gene: TRBD2
CDR3 protein: CASSPGPGLAAAGYIQYF
CDR3 DNA: TGCGCCAGCAGCCCTGGTCCGGGACTAGCGGCAGCGGGGTACATTCAGTACTTC

J gene: TRBJ2-7
clone size: few
CDR3 length: 14
V gene: TRBV28
D gene: TRBD1
CDR3 protein: CASKTSGTGLRQYF
CDR3 DNA: TGTGCCAGCAAAACTTCTGGGACAGGGTTGAGGCAGTACTTC

J gene: TRBJ2-2
clone size: .
CDR3 length: 14
V gene: TRBV19
D gene: .
CDR3 protein: CASSISPYTGELFF
CDR3 DNA: TGTGCCAGTAGTATATCACCCTACACCGGGGAGCTGTTTTTT

J gene: TRBJ2-1
clone size: .
CDR3 length: 13
V gene: TRBV12-3/TRBV12-4
D gene: .
CDR3 protein: CASSYYGSDEQFF
CDR3 DNA: TGTGCCAGCAGTTACTACGGATCGGATGAGCAGTTCTTC

J gene: TRBJ2-5
clone size: many
CDR3 length: 15
V gene: TRBV6-1
D gene: .
CDR3 protein: CASSNPRTGQETQYF
CDR3 DNA: TGTGCCAGCAGTAACCCGCGGACTGGACAAGAGACCCAGTACTTC

J gene: TRBJ2-7
clone size: few
CDR3 length: 18
V gene: TRBV11-2
D gene: .
CDR3 protein: CASSSLRPRARGSYEQYF
CDR3 DNA: TGTGCCAGCAGCTCTCTCCGGCCCAGGGCCCGAGGCTCCTACGAGCAGTACTTC

J gene: TRBJ2-1
clone size: medium-sized
CDR3 length: 14
V gene: TRBV30
D gene: .
CDR3 protein: CAWRFTMTDNEQFF
CDR3 DNA: TGTGCCTGGAGGTTTACTATGACGGACAATGAGCAGTTCTTC

J gene: TRBJ2-3
clone size: many
CDR3 length: 15
V gene: TRBV24-1
D gene: .
CDR3 protein: CATSDRLSETDTQYF
CDR3 DNA: TGTGCCACCAGTGACCGCCTGAGCGAGACAGATACGCAGTATTTT

J gene: TRBJ1-5
clone size: many
CDR3 length: 14
V gene: TRBV12-3/TRBV12-4
D gene: TRBD1
CDR3 protein: CASSDDRANQPQHF
CDR3 DNA: TGTGCCAGCAGCGACGACAGGGCCAATCAGCCCCAGCATTTT

J gene: TRBJ1-2
clone size: many
CDR3 length: 13
V gene: TRBV7-9
D gene: .
CDR3 protein: CASSFGQNYGYTF
CDR3 DNA: TGCGCCAGCAGCTTTGGACAGAATTATGGCTACACCTTC

J gene: TRBJ1-1
clone size: many
CDR3 length: 15
V gene: TRBV6-1
D gene: TRBD1
CDR3 protein: CASSGTGWVNTEAFF
CDR3 DNA: TGTGCCAGCAGCGGGACAGGGTGGGTTAACACTGAAGCTTTCTTT

J gene: TRBJ1-2
clone size: few
CDR3 length: 14
V gene: TRBV20-1
D gene: TRBD1
CDR3 protein: CSATFGTGDYGYTF
CDR3 DNA: TGCAGTGCCACTTTTGGGACAGGGGACTATGGCTACACCTTC

J gene: TRBJ2-5
clone size: .
CDR3 length: 15
V gene: TRBV30
D gene: TRBD1
CDR3 protein: CAWKPGTGGGETQYF
CDR3 DNA: TGTGCCTGGAAACCCGGGACAGGGGGTGGAGAGACCCAGTACTTC

J gene: TRBJ2-1
clone size: .
CDR3 length: 14
V gene: TRBV24-1
D gene: .
CDR3 protein: CATSQTSSANEQFF
CDR3 DNA: TGTGCCACCAGTCAAACATCCTCGGCCAATGAGCAGTTCTTC

J gene: TRBJ1-3
clone size: many
CDR3 length: 15
V gene: TRBV10-1
D gene: TRBD1
CDR3 protein: CASSGRTGAGNTIYF
CDR3 DNA: TGCGCCAGCAGTGGAAGGACAGGGGCTGGAAACACCATATATTTT

J gene: TRBJ2-3
clone size: many
CDR3 length: 15
V gene: TRBV9
D gene: TRBD2
CDR3 protein: CASSVSGRLADTQYF
CDR3 DNA: TGTGCCAGCAGCGTAAGCGGGAGGTTGGCAGATACGCAGTATTTT

J gene: TRBJ2-3
clone size: few
CDR3 length: 11
V gene: TRBV24-1
D gene: .
CDR3 protein: CATSDSSSEYF
CDR3 DNA: TGTGCCACCAGTGATAGCAGCTCCGAGTATTTT

J gene: TRBJ2-4
clone size: many
CDR3 length: 15
V gene: TRBV5-1
D gene: .
CDR3 protein: CASSLGPSLGNIQYF
CDR3 DNA: TGCGCCAGCAGCTTGGGGCCTTCGTTAGGAAACATTCAGTACTTC

J gene: TRBJ1-2
clone size: many
CDR3 length: 14
V gene: TRBV29-1
D gene: TRBD1
CDR3 protein: CSVNPGTENYGYTF
CDR3 DNA: TGCAGCGTCAATCCCGGGACAGAGAACTATGGCTACACCTTC

J gene: TRBJ2-7
clone size: few
CDR3 length: 13
V gene: TRBV30
D gene: TRBD1
CDR3 protein: CAYLTGGHYEQYF
CDR3 DNA: TGTGCCTACTTGACAGGGGGCCACTACGAGCAGTACTTC

J gene: TRBJ2-2
clone size: .
CDR3 length: 18
V gene: TRBV27
D gene: TRBD2
CDR3 protein: CASSPPDQRGSGTGELFF
CDR3 DNA: TGTGCCAGCAGTCCTCCGGATCAGCGGGGCTCGGGCACCGGGGAGCTGTTTTTT

J gene: TRBJ2-1
clone size: many
CDR3 length: 13
V gene: TRBV7-9
D gene: .
CDR3 protein: CASSLIGANEQFF
CDR3 DNA: TGTGCCAGCAGCTTAATAGGTGCGAATGAGCAGTTCTTC

J gene: TRBJ2-7
clone size: many
CDR3 length: 13
V gene: TRBV20-1
D gene: .
CDR3 protein: CSASTGPTYEQYF
CDR3 DNA: TGCAGTGCTAGTACGGGACCCACCTACGAGCAGTACTTC

J gene: TRBJ2-3
clone size: many
CDR3 length: 15
V gene: TRBV30
D gene: .
CDR3 protein: CAWSPTGGDTDTQYF
CDR3 DNA: TGTGCCTGGAGTCCCACAGGAGGGGACACAGATACGCAGTATTTT

J gene: TRBJ1-6
clone size: few
CDR3 length: 13
V gene: TRBV12-3/TRBV12-4
D gene: .
CDR3 protein: CASSFSGKSPLHF
CDR3 DNA: TGTGCCAGCAGTTTTTCCGGGAAATCACCCCTCCACTTT

J gene: TRBJ1-1
clone size: many
CDR3 length: 11
V gene: TRBV28
D gene: .
CDR3 protein: CASRGYTEAFF
CDR3 DNA: TGTGCCAGCAGGGGTTACACTGAAGCTTTCTTT

J gene: TRBJ2-2
clone size: .
CDR3 length: 16
V gene: TRBV20-1
D gene: TRBD2
CDR3 protein: CSARDSQRGETGELFF
CDR3 DNA: TGCAGTGCTAGAGATTCCCAGCGGGGAGAGACCGGGGAGCTGTTTTTT

J gene: TRBJ1-1
clone size: few
CDR3 length: 15
V gene: TRBV4-1
D gene: .
CDR3 protein: CASSHGLLMNTEAFF
CDR3 DNA: TGCGCCAGCAGCCACGGCTTGTTAATGAACACTGAAGCTTTCTTT

J gene: TRBJ2-5
clone size: few
CDR3 length: 14
V gene: TRBV5-1
D gene: TRBD1
CDR3 protein: CASSGQGALETQYF
CDR3 DNA: TGCGCCAGCAGCGGACAGGGGGCTCTGGAGACCCAGTACTTC

J gene: TRBJ2-1
clone size: .
CDR3 length: 16
V gene: TRBV3-1
D gene: TRBD2
CDR3 protein: CASSRILAGRYNEQFF
CDR3 DNA: TGTGCCAGCAGCCGAATACTAGCGGGGCGCTACAACGAGCAGTTCTTC

J gene: TRBJ2-3
clone size: many
CDR3 length: 14
V gene: TRBV30
D gene: TRBD2
CDR3 protein: CAWNSGSVPDTQYF
CDR3 DNA: TGTGCCTGGAATAGCGGGAGTGTTCCAGATACGCAGTATTTT

J gene: TRBJ1-4
clone size: .
CDR3 length: 15
V gene: TRBV5-1
D gene: .
CDR3 protein: CASSLAAGDNERLFF
CDR3 DNA: TGCGCCAGCAGCTTGGCGGCAGGGGACAATGAAAGACTGTTTTTT

J gene: TRBJ1-6
clone size: many
CDR3 length: 12
V gene: TRBV6-1
D gene: .
CDR3 protein: CASRQAKSPLHF
CDR3 DNA: TGTGCCAGCCGACAGGCCAAGTCACCCCTCCACTTT

J gene: TRBJ2-3
clone size: few
CDR3 length: 14
V gene: TRBV19
D gene: .
CDR3 protein: CASRTTGNTDTQYF
CDR3 DNA: TGTGCCAGTAGAACGACAGGCAACACAGATACGCAGTATTTT

J gene: TRBJ1-3
clone size: few
CDR3 length: 15
V gene: TRBV10-3
D gene: .
CDR3 protein: CAISESDLSGNTIYF
CDR3 DNA: TGTGCCATCAGTGAGTCGGATCTTTCCGGAAACACCATATATTTT

J gene: TRBJ2-3
clone size: few
CDR3 length: 16
V gene: TRBV27
D gene: TRBD2
CDR3 protein: CAIPWGGWGTADTQYF
CDR3 DNA: TGTGCCATCCCTTGGGGGGGATGGGGGACTGCTGATACGCAGTATTTT

J gene: TRBJ2-6
clone size: .
CDR3 length: 15
V gene: TRBV3-1
D gene: .
CDR3 protein: CASNRGAPGANVLTF
CDR3 DNA: TGTGCCAGCAATAGGGGGGCGCCTGGGGCCAACGTCCTGACTTTC

J gene: TRBJ2-1
clone size: .
CDR3 length: 20
V gene: TRBV7-9
D gene: TRBD2
CDR3 protein: CASSLRVGAGGLSSYNEQFF
CDR3 DNA: TGTGCCAGCAGCTTAAGGGTTGGGGCGGGGGGCTTGAGCTCCTACAATGAGCAGTTCTTC

J gene: TRBJ2-7
clone size: many
CDR3 length: 14
V gene: TRBV7-8
D gene: .
CDR3 protein: CASTLSHGPYEQYF
CDR3 DNA: TGTGCCAGCACCCTTTCGCACGGACCCTACGAGCAGTACTTC

J gene: TRBJ1-2
clone size: many
CDR3 length: 14
V gene: TRBV11-3
D gene: TRBD1
CDR3 protein: CASSSQGTEYGYTF
CDR3 DNA: TGTGCCAGCAGCTCGCAAGGGACAGAGTATGGCTACACCTTC

J gene: TRBJ1-1
clone size: many
CDR3 length: 13
V gene: TRBV3-1
D gene: .
CDR3 protein: CASRQATNTEAFF
CDR3 DNA: TGTGCCAGCAGGCAGGCTACGAACACTGAAGCTTTCTTT

J gene: TRBJ2-1
clone size: many
CDR3 length: 13
V gene: TRBV5-1
D gene: .
CDR3 protein: CASSLMGFTEQFF
CDR3 DNA: TGCGCCAGCAGCTTGATGGGCTTCACTGAGCAGTTCTTC

J gene: TRBJ2-3
clone size: many
CDR3 length: 15
V gene: TRBV20-1
D gene: TRBD2
CDR3 protein: CSARPLAGGTDTQYF
CDR3 DNA: TGCAGTGCTAGACCCTTAGCGGGGGGCACAGATACGCAGTATTTT

J gene: TRBJ1-2
clone size: few
CDR3 length: 16
V gene: TRBV20-1
D gene: TRBD1
CDR3 protein: CSARPPPGQGAGGYTF
CDR3 DNA: TGCAGTGCTAGACCACCCCCGGGACAGGGGGCAGGCGGCTACACCTTC

J gene: TRBJ1-4
clone size: many
CDR3 length: 15
V gene: TRBV11-3
D gene: TRBD1
CDR3 protein: CASSPRTGGDEKLFF
CDR3 DNA: TGTGCCAGCAGCCCCAGGACAGGGGGCGATGAAAAACTGTTTTTT

J gene: TRBJ2-1
clone size: many
CDR3 length: 14
V gene: TRBV11-1
D gene: .
CDR3 protein: CASSQGTFRSEQFF
CDR3 DNA: TGTGCCAGCAGCCAAGGGACGTTCAGATCTGAGCAGTTCTTC

J gene: TRBJ2-1
clone size: many
CDR3 length: 14
V gene: TRBV20-1
D gene: TRBD2
CDR3 protein: CSAREAGGPGEQFF
CDR3 DNA: TGCAGTGCTAGAGAGGCGGGGGGGCCGGGTGAGCAGTTCTTC

J gene: TRBJ2-1
clone size: many
CDR3 length: 16
V gene: TRBV18
D gene: .
CDR3 protein: CASSPSFDYSYNEQFF
CDR3 DNA: TGTGCCAGCTCACCGTCCTTTGACTATTCCTACAATGAGCAGTTCTTC

J gene: TRBJ2-5
clone size: few
CDR3 length: 14
V gene: TRBV9
D gene: .
CDR3 protein: CASSLTTLQETQYF
CDR3 DNA: TGTGCCAGCAGCTTGACGACCCTGCAAGAGACCCAGTACTTC

J gene: TRBJ2-1
clone size: few
CDR3 length: 19
V gene: TRBV4-1
D gene: .
CDR3 protein: CASSQDSPTQGKAYNEQFF
CDR3 DNA: TGCGCCAGCAGCCAAGACTCCCCAACACAGGGAAAGGCCTACAATGAGCAGTTCTTC

J gene: TRBJ2-7
clone size: many
CDR3 length: 13
V gene: TRBV27
D gene: .
CDR3 protein: CASSLSGVYEQYF
CDR3 DNA: TGTGCCAGCAGTTTATCCGGGGTCTACGAGCAGTACTTC

J gene: TRBJ2-7
clone size: .
CDR3 length: 14
V gene: TRBV12-5
D gene: TRBD2
CDR3 protein: CASGGGLAHYEQYF
CDR3 DNA: TGTGCTAGTGGTGGCGGACTAGCCCACTACGAGCAGTACTTC

J gene: TRBJ2-7
clone size: many
CDR3 length: 13
V gene: TRBV20-1
D gene: .
CDR3 protein: CSARDRTVYEQYF
CDR3 DNA: TGCAGTGCTAGAGATCGGACAGTCTACGAGCAGTACTTC

J gene: TRBJ2-7
clone size: many
CDR3 length: 13
V gene: TRBV10-3
D gene: .
CDR3 protein: CAISGPFSYEQYF
CDR3 DNA: TGTGCCATCAGTGGGCCATTTTCCTACGAGCAGTACTTC

J gene: TRBJ2-3
clone size: .
CDR3 length: 16
V gene: TRBV5-4
D gene: TRBD1
CDR3 protein: CASNLRGTGGADTQYF
CDR3 DNA: TGTGCCAGCAACCTTCGTGGGACAGGGGGCGCAGATACGCAGTATTTT

J gene: TRBJ1-1
clone size: many
CDR3 length: 14
V gene: TRBV30
D gene: .
CDR3 protein: CAWSVDSMNTEAFF
CDR3 DNA: TGTGCCTGGAGTGTCGACAGCATGAACACTGAAGCTTTCTTT

J gene: TRBJ1-4
clone size: .
CDR3 length: 17
V gene: TRBV19
D gene: TRBD1
CDR3 protein: CASSIGTGYRDNEKLFF
CDR3 DNA: TGTGCCAGTAGTATAGGGACAGGTTATCGAGATAATGAAAAACTGTTTTTT

J gene: TRBJ1-5
clone size: many
CDR3 length: 15
V gene: TRBV5-5
D gene: .
CDR3 protein: CASSPGAYSNQPQHF
CDR3 DNA: TGTGCCAGCAGCCCCGGGGCCTATAGCAATCAGCCCCAGCATTTT

J gene: TRBJ1-2
clone size: many
CDR3 length: 15
V gene: TRBV2
D gene: TRBD1
CDR3 protein: CASRPGQGEVYGYTF
CDR3 DNA: TGTGCCAGCAGACCGGGACAGGGGGAGGTGTACGGCTACACCTTC